The clone carrying this TCR beta chain appeared a few times. The source of the sample is a study of blood T cells in healthy people across ages. A second 7 to 11 cycle PCR used barcoded and J-beta primers. Every cDNA molecule carried a tag from a template-switch adaptor bearing 12 random nucleotides. Researchers report that each sample yielded at least 3 million CDR3-containing paired-end reads. TCRdb passed the 5' RACE reads through MiXCR, listing each CDR3 protein once. This table has 550,000 to 800,000 distinct CDR3 sequences, around 21% appearing once. This CDR3 is built from 12 residues. The V end lost 6 bases, the J end lost 7 bases, and 12 bases lay between the germline ends. Germline V gene lookup returns CDR1 MNHEY and CDR2 SVGAGI.

Sequencing used blood. The chain carries TRBV6-5 and TRBJ1-2, with D tentatively TRBD1 (6 bases). The source is a man aged 65 to 85 in good health. CDR3 in amino acids: CASRSGVGGYTF. The CDR3 region has the DNA TGTGCCAGCAGGTCAGGGGTTGGTGGCTACACCTTC.